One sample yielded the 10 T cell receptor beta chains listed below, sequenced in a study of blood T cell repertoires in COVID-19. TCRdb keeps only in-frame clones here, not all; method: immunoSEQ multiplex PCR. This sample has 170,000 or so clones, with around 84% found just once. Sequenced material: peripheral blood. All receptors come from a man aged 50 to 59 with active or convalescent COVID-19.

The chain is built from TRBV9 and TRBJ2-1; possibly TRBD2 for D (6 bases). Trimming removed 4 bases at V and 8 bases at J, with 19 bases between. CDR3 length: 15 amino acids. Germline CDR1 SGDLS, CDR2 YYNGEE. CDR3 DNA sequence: TGTGCCAGCAGCATCACGGGAGTAGACATTTATGAGCAGTTCTTC. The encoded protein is CASSITGVDIYEQFF.

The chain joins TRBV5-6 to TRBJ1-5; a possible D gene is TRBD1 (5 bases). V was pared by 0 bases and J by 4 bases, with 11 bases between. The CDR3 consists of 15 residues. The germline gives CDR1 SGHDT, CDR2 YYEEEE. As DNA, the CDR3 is TGTGCCAGCAGCTTGGGAGGGGCGGGGAATCAGCCCCAGCATTTT. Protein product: CASSLGGAGNQPQHF.

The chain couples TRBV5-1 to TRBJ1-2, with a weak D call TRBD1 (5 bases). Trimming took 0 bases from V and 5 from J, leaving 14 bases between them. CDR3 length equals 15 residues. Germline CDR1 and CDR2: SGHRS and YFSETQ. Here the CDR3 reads CASSLAGESQYGYTF. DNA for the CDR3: TGCGCCAGCAGCTTGGCGGGGGAATCACAATATGGCTACACCTTC. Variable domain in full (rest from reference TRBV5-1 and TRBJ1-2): KAGVTQTPRYLIKTRGQQVTLSCSPISGHRSVSWYQQTPGQGLQFLFEYFSETQRNKGNFPGRFSGRQFSNSRSEMNVSTLELGDSALYLCASSLAGESQYGYTFGSGTRLTVV.

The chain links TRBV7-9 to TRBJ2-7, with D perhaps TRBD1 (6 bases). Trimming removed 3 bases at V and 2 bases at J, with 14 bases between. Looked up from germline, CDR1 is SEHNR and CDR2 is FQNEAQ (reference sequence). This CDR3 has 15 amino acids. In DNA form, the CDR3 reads TGTGCCAGCAGCTTCCCGGGACAAAACACCTACGAGCAGTACTTC. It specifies CASSFPGQNTYEQYF. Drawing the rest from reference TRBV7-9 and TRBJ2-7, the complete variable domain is DTGVSQNPRHKITKRGQNVTFRCDPISEHNRLYWYRQTLGQGPEFLTYFQNEAQLEKSRLLSDRFSAERPKGSFSTLEIQRTEQGDSAMYLCASSFPGQNTYEQYFGPGTRLTVT.

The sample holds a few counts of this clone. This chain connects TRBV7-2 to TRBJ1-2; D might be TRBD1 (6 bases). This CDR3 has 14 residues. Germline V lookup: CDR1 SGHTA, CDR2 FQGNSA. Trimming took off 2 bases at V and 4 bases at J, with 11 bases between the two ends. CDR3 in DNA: TGTGCCAGCAGCTTAAACAGGGAGACCTATGGCTACACCTTC. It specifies CASSLNRETYGYTF.

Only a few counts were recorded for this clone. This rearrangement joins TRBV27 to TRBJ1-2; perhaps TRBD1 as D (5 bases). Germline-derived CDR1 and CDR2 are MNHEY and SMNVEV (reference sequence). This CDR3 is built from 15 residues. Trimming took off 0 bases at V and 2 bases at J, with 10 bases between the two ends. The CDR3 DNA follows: TGTGCCAGCAGTTTATCGGGGACTGTCAACTATGGCTACACCTTC. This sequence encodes CASSLSGTVNYGYTF.

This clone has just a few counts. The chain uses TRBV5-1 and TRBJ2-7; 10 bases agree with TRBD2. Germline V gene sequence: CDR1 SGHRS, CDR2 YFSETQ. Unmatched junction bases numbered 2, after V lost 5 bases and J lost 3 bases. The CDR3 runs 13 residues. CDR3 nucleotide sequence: TGCGCCAGCAGTAGGACTAGCGGCTACGAGCAGTACTTC. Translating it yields CASSRTSGYEQYF.

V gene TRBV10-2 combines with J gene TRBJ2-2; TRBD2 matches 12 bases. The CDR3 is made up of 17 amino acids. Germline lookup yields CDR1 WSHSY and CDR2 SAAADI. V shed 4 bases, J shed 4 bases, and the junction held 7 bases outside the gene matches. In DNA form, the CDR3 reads TGCGCCAGCAGTGTAGCACTAGCGGGAGGCCCCACCGGGGAGCTGTTTTTT. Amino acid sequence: CASSVALAGGPTGELFF.

The DNA for the CDR3 is TGTGCCAGCAGTTTGGCGGACGGAGGAACTAATGAAAAACTGTTTTTT. This sequence encodes CASSLADGGTNEKLFF. The chain carries TRBV28 and TRBJ1-4; D gene ambiguous. Trimming stripped 3 bases from V and 1 base from J, with 12 bases between. Germline V gene sequence: CDR1 MDHEN, CDR2 SYDVKM. This CDR3 is built from 16 residues.

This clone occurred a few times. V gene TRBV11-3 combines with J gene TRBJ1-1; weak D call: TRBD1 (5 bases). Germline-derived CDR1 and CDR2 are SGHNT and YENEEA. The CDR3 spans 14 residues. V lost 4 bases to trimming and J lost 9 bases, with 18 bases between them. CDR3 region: CASSSSPRGAKAFF. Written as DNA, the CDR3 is TGTGCCAGCAGCTCCTCCCCCCGCGGGGCTAAAGCTTTCTTT.